Shown below are 5 T cell receptor beta chains from a single sample sequenced in a study of OX40 agonist ivuxolimab in advanced cancers. The protocol was immunoSEQ multiplex PCR, while the TCRdb copy is restricted to in-frame clones and leaves out a portion. This table has 60,000 to 95,000 clones, 85% to 90% appearing once. This specimen consisted of CD4+ or CD8+ T cells sorted from blood, obtained in a trial of the OX40 agonist ivuxolimab. The receptors were sampled from an adult with an advanced solid tumor such as melanoma, head and neck, liver or kidney cancer.

This chain links TRBV19 with TRBJ1-3, with D unresolved. Germline V gene data show CDR1 as LNHDA and CDR2 as SQIVND (reference sequence). The length of the CDR3 is 15 residues. The V and J ends lost 7 bases and 0 bases respectively, with 13 bases between them. CDR3 loop: CASKLGSNSGNTIYF. The DNA of the CDR3 is TGTGCCAGTAAATTGGGCAGCAACTCTGGAAACACCATATATTTT. Filled out from reference TRBV19 and TRBJ1-3, the complete variable domain reads DGGITQSPKYLFRKEGQNVTLSCEQNLNHDAMYWYRQDPGQGLRLIYYSQIVNDFQKGDIAEGYSVSREKKESFPLTVTSAQKNPTAFYLCASKLGSNSGNTIYFGEGSWLTVV.

The chain couples TRBV6-6 to TRBJ2-7; D perhaps matches TRBD1 (6 bases). The CDR3 runs to 13 residues. Deletions cut 2 bases from V and 6 bases from J, with 11 bases between. CDR1 is MNHNY and CDR2 is SVGAGI in the germline V gene (reference sequence). The CDR3 here is CASSYTWTAEQYF. DNA for the CDR3: TGTGCCAGCAGTTACACCTGGACAGCCGAGCAGTACTTC.

This clone has a single count. The V and J genes are TRBV29-1 and TRBJ1-2; D gene uncertain. Germline assignment: CDR1 SQVTM and CDR2 ANQGSEA. The CDR3 covers 12 residues. Trimming pared 4 bases from V and 0 bases from J, leaving 6 bases between. The CDR3 region is CSVAGANYGYTF. The CDR3 bases are TGCAGCGTTGCTGGAGCTAACTATGGCTACACCTTC.

The V gene is TRBV7-2, the J gene TRBJ2-3; D remains ambiguous. V shed 3 bases and J shed 4 bases, with 5 bases lying between them. Per the germline V gene, CDR1 is SGHTA and CDR2 is FQGNSA. CDR3 length: 12 amino acids. DNA for the CDR3: TGTGCCAGCAGCTTCTTGGCAGATACGCAGTATTTT. Translating gives CASSFLADTQYF.

The chain is built from TRBV5-4 and TRBJ1-2; no clear D gene. The CDR3 covers 13 residues. Trimming took 4 bases from V and 3 from J, leaving 10 bases between them. Germline V gives CDR1 SGHNT, CDR2 YYREEE (reference sequence). The CDR3 DNA sequence: TGTGCCAGCAGCACGGACGGCTACTATGGCTACACCTTC. This translates into CASSTDGYYGYTF.